One and the same sample provided the 21 T cell receptor beta chains below, sequenced in a study of blood T cell repertoires in COVID-19. The method was immunoSEQ multiplex PCR; TCRdb's version includes in-frame clones alone and lacks a portion of them. The table lists fewer than 200,000 clones, about four fifths of them singletons, with less than 3% in the top ten. The sample consisted of peripheral blood. The source is a woman of 80 years or more with COVID-19, enrolled during active disease.

The V and J genes are TRBV18 and TRBJ2-1, with D uncertain. Looked up from germline, CDR1 is KGHSH and CDR2 is LQKENI. This CDR3 region has 14 residues. Trimming stripped 3 bases from V and 5 bases from J, with 11 bases between. The CDR3 spells CASSPGGGHNEQFF. The CDR3 bases are TGTGCCAGCTCACCCGGCGGCGGCCACAATGAGCAGTTCTTC.

As regards this clone: The same CDR3 can be traced to other DNA sequences in this sample. The rearrangement links TRBV2 to TRBJ2-1; D unresolved. V was clipped by 4 bases and J by 1 base, with 5 bases between them. CDR3 length equals 13 residues. Germline loops: CDR1 SNHLY, CDR2 FYNNEI. CDR3 amino acids: CASSVRSYNEQFF. As DNA, the CDR3 is TGTGCCAGCAGTGTTCGTTCCTACAATGAGCAGTTCTTC.

This sequence joins TRBV6-1 and TRBJ1-3, with D unclear. Germline V gives CDR1 MNHNS, CDR2 SASEGT. V dropped 4 bases and J dropped 0 bases, with 13 bases sitting between them. This CDR3 comprises 16 residues. The CDR3 reads CASSVKRVLSGNTIYF. The CDR3 nucleotides read TGTGCCAGCAGTGTGAAGCGGGTCCTCTCTGGAAACACCATATATTTT.

V and J are TRBV24-1 and TRBJ2-3; 11 bases agree with TRBD2. This CDR3 spans 14 amino acids. With 8 bases clipped from V and 1 base from J, the junction kept 1 base outside the gene matches. Looked up from germline, CDR1 is KGHDR and CDR2 is SFDVKD. The CDR3 coding sequence is TGTGCCACCAAGGGACTAGCGGGCACAGATACGCAGTATTTT. This encodes CATKGLAGTDTQYF.

This clone was seen more than once but under ten times. V gene TRBV21-1 combines with J gene TRBJ2-1; TRBD2, the D gene given by the table, was not confirmed from the DNA. TRBV21-1 is a pseudogene segment. CDR3 length equals 17 residues. CDR3 nucleotides: TGTGCCAGCAGTTACAAGGGCGCGGGAGGGGACTACAATGAGCAGTTCTTC. Translated, it gives CASSYKGAGGDYNEQFF.

This clone was seen once. The J gene is TRBJ2-2, the V gene TRBV29-1, with 7 bases aligning to TRBD2. The CDR3 contains 13 residues. From germline, CDR1 is SQVTM and CDR2 ANQGSEA. The V gene end was trimmed by 4 bases and the J gene end by 5 bases; junction bases not matched to a gene: 4. The CDR3 bases are TGCAGCGTTGTTTTCGGGAGGACCGGGGAGCTGTTTTTT. Its protein product is CSVVFGRTGELFF.

This chain joins TRBV20-1 and TRBJ1-6; a weak D match, TRBD1 (6 bases). V was shortened by 3 bases and J by 6 bases, with 18 bases between the two germline ends. This CDR3 has 16 amino acids. Germline CDR1 reads DFQATT; CDR2 reads SNEGSKA (reference sequence). The CDR3 nucleotides read TGCAGTGCTAGTGAATCCACAGGGTTTCTTAATTCACCCCTCCACTTT. It yields the protein CSASESTGFLNSPLHF.

The rearrangement uses TRBV7-3 and TRBJ2-1; the match to TRBD2 covers 10 bases. The germline V gene has CDR1 SGHTA and CDR2 FQGTGA. CDR3 length equals 16 residues. V trimming: 2 bases; J trimming: 0 bases; junction bases outside the gene matches: 1. CDR3 sequence (DNA): TGTGCCAGCAGCTTATTAGCGGGGGGCTCCTACAATGAGCAGTTCTTC. Translated: CASSLLAGGSYNEQFF.

The J gene is TRBJ2-1, the V gene TRBV5-4; 8 bases are shared with TRBD2. Trimming took 4 bases from V and 7 from J; bases not matched to a gene: 10. CDR3 length equals 15 residues. Germline V CDR1 and CDR2: SGHNT, YYREEE (reference sequence). The DNA for the CDR3 is TGTGCCAGCAGCCTCGGGGGGGGCCTGTTGAATGAGCAGTTCTTC. It encodes CASSLGGGLLNEQFF.

This clone showed up just once. This chain connects TRBV28 to TRBJ2-7; TRBD1 matches 9 bases. The germline gives CDR1 MDHEN, CDR2 SYDVKM. The CDR3 has 14 residues. The junction had 4 bases not matched to a gene; V was cut back by 6 bases and J by 1 base. The CDR3 spells CASRRQGGSYEQYF. The CDR3 region has the DNA TGTGCCAGCAGGCGACAGGGGGGTTCCTACGAGCAGTACTTC.

The chain links TRBV7-3 to TRBJ2-1, with D possibly TRBD2 on 6 matching bases. CDR3 length equals 15 residues. CDR1 and CDR2 (germline): SGHTA, FQGTGA. V lost 5 bases, J lost 0 bases, and 11 bases lay in between. CDR3 sequence: CASSQKAGSYNEQFF. CDR3 sequence (DNA): TGTGCCAGCAGCCAAAAAGCGGGCTCCTACAATGAGCAGTTCTTC.

This chain uses TRBV7-2 with TRBJ2-7, with a possible D match to TRBD1 (6 bases). This CDR3 spans 15 amino acids. Germline V CDR1 and CDR2: SGHTA, FQGNSA. Trimming cost V 6 bases and J 3 bases, with 18 bases left between them. DNA of the CDR3: TGTGCCAGCAGTGTCGATTGGACAGACTTCTACGAGCAGTACTTC. Translated: CASSVDWTDFYEQYF.

The rearrangement links TRBV3-1 (or the pseudogene TRBV3-2) to TRBJ2-5, with D uncertain. Germline V gene sequence: CDR1 LGHDT, CDR2 YNNKEL (reference sequence). V was trimmed by 4 bases and J by 5 bases, leaving 11 bases between them. This CDR3 comprises 13 residues. CDR3 residues: CASSPAGLETQYF. Here the CDR3 DNA reads TGTGCCAGCAGCCCGGCAGGTTTGGAGACCCAGTACTTC.

The chain joins TRBV7-2 to TRBJ2-3; 13 nucleotides align to TRBD2. CDR3 size: 16 residues. The J segment lost 6 bases and the V segment lost 5 bases, leaving 8 bases of the junction unmatched. Germline V gives CDR1 SGHTA, CDR2 FQGNSA. The CDR3: CASSGPRTSGSDTQYF. Written as DNA, the CDR3 is TGTGCCAGCAGCGGCCCTCGGACTAGCGGGAGTGATACGCAGTATTTT.

The chain has TRBV23-1 and TRBJ2-4; tentative D call: TRBD1 (5 bases). TRBV23-1 is recorded as an ORF, its role being uncertain. Trimming pared 4 bases from V and 7 bases from J, leaving 26 bases between. The CDR3 contains 18 residues. DNA of the CDR3: TGCGCCAGCAGTCCCTCCCAGGGTGCCAAGTCCGTAAGTAACATTCAGTACTTC. Amino acid sequence: CASSPSQGAKSVSNIQYF.

Only a few counts were recorded for this clone. V gene TRBV28 combines with J gene TRBJ1-6, with D perhaps TRBD1 (5 bases). The CDR3 runs 16 residues. Trimming removed 2 bases from V and 5 bases from J, with 13 bases in between. Germline V gene sequence: CDR1 MDHEN, CDR2 SYDVKM. In DNA form, the CDR3 reads TGTGCCAGCAGTTTAAGGGAGGGGACCAATAATTCACCCCTCCACTTT. Translation: CASSLREGTNNSPLHF. Drawing the rest from reference TRBV28 and TRBJ1-6, the complete variable domain is DVKVTQSSRYLVKRTGEKVFLECVQDMDHENMFWYRQDPGLGLRLIYFSYDVKMKEKGDIPEGYSVSREKKERFSLILESASTNQTSMYLCASSLREGTNNSPLHFGNGTRLTVT.

The chain is built from TRBV10-3 and TRBJ2-1; possibly TRBD2 for D (5 bases). Germline CDR1 is ENHRY and CDR2 is SYGVKD. Trimming removed 6 bases from V and 0 bases from J, with 15 bases in between. The CDR3 contains 16 residues. The CDR3 is CAISGGMASSYNEQFF. The CDR3 nucleotides are TGTGCCATCAGCGGAGGAATGGCCAGCTCCTACAATGAGCAGTTCTTC.

CDR3 loop: CASSLKRDNNEKLFF. The CDR3 DNA reads as TGTGCCAGCTCACTGAAACGGGATAATAATGAAAAACTGTTTTTT. The V and J genes are TRBV18 and TRBJ1-4; D gene unclear. CDR3 length: 15 residues. The germline CDR1 and CDR2 sequences are KGHSH and LQKENI. V was cut by 4 bases and J by 4 bases, with 13 bases left in between.

This chain connects TRBV5-4 to TRBJ1-2; D is perhaps TRBD1 (5 bases). Germline-derived CDR1 and CDR2 are SGHNT and YYREEE (reference sequence). The CDR3 sequence is 13 residues long. V lost 4 bases and J lost 3, with 10 bases in between. The CDR3 DNA reads TGTGCCAGCAGCCTAACAGGTTACTATGGCTACACCTTC. This encodes CASSLTGYYGYTF.

The chain combines TRBV6-4 with TRBJ2-3, with 10 bases aligning to TRBD2. Germline values: CDR1 MRHNA, CDR2 SNTAGT. The CDR3 is 15 amino acids. The V and J ends lost 3 bases and 6 bases, in that order; junction bases with no gene match: 6. The CDR3 nucleotides read TGTGCCAGCAGTGAGTCGGGACTAGCGTCCGATACGCAGTATTTT. Translating it yields CASSESGLASDTQYF.

V usage is TRBV6-5 and J usage is TRBJ2-3, with TRBD1 matching over 7 bases. CDR3 length: 14 residues. J was trimmed by 4 bases and V by 4 bases; bases with no gene match: 5. Looked up from germline, CDR1 is MNHEY and CDR2 is SVGAGI. CDR3: CASSWGQFPDTQYF. DNA of the CDR3: TGTGCCAGCAGTTGGGGACAGTTCCCAGATACGCAGTATTTT.